What follows are 21 T cell receptor beta chains derived from one specimen sequenced in a study of blood T cell repertoires in COVID-19. Generated by immunoSEQ multiplex PCR, the TCRdb table keeps only in-frame clones and is missing some. Of 55,000 to 75,000 clones listed, around 92% were seen once; the top ten hold 1.3% to 1.5%. The sequenced sample consisted of peripheral blood. These receptors were obtained from a man in his sixties with acute or convalescent COVID-19.

The J gene is TRBJ2-3, the V gene TRBV6-5, with D possibly being TRBD2 (6 bases). The germline V gene has CDR1 MNHEY and CDR2 SVGAGI. CDR3 size: 15 residues. Trimming cost V 8 bases and J 3 bases, with 18 bases left between them. For the CDR3, the DNA is TGTGCCAGCGTCCGAGGCTGGGGAGGAACAGATACGCAGTATTTT. Protein sequence: CASVRGWGGTDTQYF.

This sequence joins TRBV30 and TRBJ1-2, with D unresolved. V lost 3 bases and J lost 8, with 19 bases in between. This CDR3 has 14 amino acids. CDR1 and CDR2 (germline): GTSNPN, SVGIG (reference sequence). CDR3: CAWRWAQATGGYTF. Written as DNA, the CDR3 is TGTGCCTGGAGGTGGGCCCAGGCAACGGGAGGCTACACCTTC. The entire variable domain, with the rest obtained from reference TRBV30 and TRBJ1-2, is as follows: SQTIHQWPATLVQPVGSPLSLECTVEGTSNPNLYWYRQAAGRGLQLLFYSVGIGQISSEVPQNLSASRPQDRQFILSSKKLLLSDSGFYLCAWRWAQATGGYTFGSGTRLTVV.

The V call is TRBV19, the J call TRBJ1-3; possible D gene TRBD1, 5 bases. CDR1 and CDR2 (germline): LNHDA, SQIVND (reference sequence). The CDR3 contains 15 residues. V lost 7 bases to trimming and J lost 0 bases, with 13 bases between them. CDR3 DNA: TGTGCCAGTAAGAGACAGCCCTTCTCTGGAAACACCATATATTTT. It codes for CASKRQPFSGNTIYF.

CDR3 DNA sequence: TGTGCCCACCGGGACAGGGGGGGATTTGGAGGCTACACCTTC. It specifies CAHRDRGGFGGYTF. The V gene is TRBV30, the J gene TRBJ1-2; 11 bases align to TRBD1. Per germline, CDR1 GTSNPN and CDR2 SVGIG (reference sequence). The length of the CDR3 is 14 residues. Trimming took 8 bases from V and 8 from J; bases not matched to a gene: 13.

This clone was detected a few times. The chain joins TRBV10-3 to TRBJ1-1; 9 bases fit TRBD1. This CDR3 region has 14 residues. With V trimmed by 7 bases and J by 7 bases, 10 bases remained unmatched. Germline V gene sequence: CDR1 ENHRY, CDR2 SYGVKD. CDR3 sequence reads: CAITQGAKGDEAFF. DNA of the CDR3: TGTGCCATCACACAGGGGGCCAAGGGGGATGAAGCTTTCTTT.

The CDR3 region has the DNA TGTGCCAGTAGTATGCAGGGAATAGTTAGGTATGAGCAGTTCTTC. This translates into CASSMQGIVRYEQFF. The V call is TRBV19, the J call TRBJ2-1; D perhaps matches TRBD1 (5 bases). The CDR3 runs 15 residues. The germline gives CDR1 LNHDA, CDR2 SQIVND (reference sequence). Trimming took off 3 bases at V and 8 bases at J, with 17 bases between the two ends.

This sequence joins TRBV7-2 and TRBJ1-2; D uncertain. The CDR3 is 18 amino acids. V was trimmed by 2 bases and J by 2 bases, leaving 21 bases between them. The V gene's germline CDR1 is SGHTA and CDR2 FQGNSA. CDR3 coding DNA: TGTGCCAGCAGCTTAAAGCCAAACAGCCGACAAACAAACTATGGCTACACCTTC. Translation: CASSLKPNSRQTNYGYTF.

This chain links TRBV6-5 with TRBJ2-7, with no clear D. V lost 2 bases, J lost 4 bases, and 15 bases lay in between. The CDR3 loop spans 15 amino acids. Germline CDR1 reads MNHEY; CDR2 reads SVGAGI. As DNA, the CDR3 is TGTGCCAGCAGTTACGCGCAGGATTCGCCTTACGAGCAGTACTTC. Amino acids: CASSYAQDSPYEQYF.

The chain carries TRBV21-1 and TRBJ1-1; TRBD1, the table's D call, was not compared with the DNA. TRBV21-1 is noted as a pseudogene. CDR3 length: 20 residues. CDR3 nucleotide sequence: TGTGCCAGCAGCAAATCCGTAAGGCCCAGGGGCGCCGGTGAGGGCACTGAAGCTTTCTTT. The encoded protein is CASSKSVRPRGAGEGTEAFF.

This chain joins TRBV9 and TRBJ1-1, with D maybe TRBD1 (6 bases). This CDR3 contains 16 residues. Germline assignment: CDR1 SGDLS and CDR2 YYNGEE. The ends were cut back, 0 bases at V and 6 bases at J, with 18 bases in the middle. The CDR3 is CASSVGTGREGAEAFF. The CDR3 nucleotides read TGTGCCAGCAGCGTAGGAACAGGGCGAGAGGGGGCTGAAGCTTTCTTT.

The V and J genes are TRBV19 and TRBJ1-5, with 7 nucleotides matching TRBD1. Trimming at V came to 6 bases and at J to 3 bases, leaving 5 bases not matched to a gene. This CDR3 comprises 14 residues. Germline V gene sequence: CDR1 LNHDA, CDR2 SQIVND (reference sequence). Here the CDR3 reads CASSLGQPNQPQHF. The CDR3, as DNA: TGTGCCAGTAGCCTGGGACAGCCCAATCAGCCCCAGCATTTT.

This clone turned up a few times. J is TRBJ1-3 and V is TRBV10-1; no clear D gene. V was pared by 9 bases and J by 0 bases, with 15 bases between. The CDR3 covers 15 residues. The germline CDR1 and CDR2 sequences are WNHNN and SYGVQD (reference sequence). The CDR3, as DNA: TGCGCCAGACGACTAAAACACAACTCTGGAAACACCATATATTTT. Translation gives CARRLKHNSGNTIYF.

In regard to this clone: The same CDR3 also results from other DNA sequences found in this sample. The gene calls are TRBV9 and TRBJ1-3, with D uncertain. This CDR3 has 14 amino acids. Trimming left V 0 bases short and J 1 base short, with 5 bases between. Germline V gives CDR1 SGDLS, CDR2 YYNGEE. The CDR3: CASSVDSSGNTIYF. The CDR3 DNA reads TGTGCCAGCAGCGTAGACAGTTCTGGAAACACCATATATTTT.

For the CDR3, the DNA is TGTGCCAGCAGTTACTCCGGGACAGGGGATCTCTACGAGCAGTACTTC. Translating it yields CASSYSGTGDLYEQYF. This chain joins TRBV6-5 and TRBJ2-7; TRBD1 matches at 10 bases. Germline values: CDR1 MNHEY, CDR2 SVGAGI. CDR3 length: 16 amino acids. Losses at the gene ends were 0 bases for V and 3 bases for J; bases not matched to a gene: 5.

The rearrangement joins TRBV15 to TRBJ2-1, with a weak D call TRBD2 (6 bases). Trimming stripped 0 bases from V and 9 bases from J, with 15 bases between. The CDR3 contains 15 residues. The germline CDR1 and CDR2 sequences are LNHNV and YYDKDF (reference sequence). The CDR3 here is CATSRDFGAGGEQFF. The CDR3 DNA reads as TGTGCCACCAGCAGAGATTTTGGGGCCGGGGGTGAGCAGTTCTTC.

This clone was observed a few times. The chain couples TRBV3-1 (or the pseudogene TRBV3-2) to TRBJ1-6, with 9 bases identical to TRBD1. From germline, CDR1 is LGHDT and CDR2 YNNKEL (reference sequence). V shed 3 bases, J shed 7 bases, and the junction held 4 bases outside the gene matches. The CDR3 sequence is 15 residues long. The chain's CDR3 is CASSQGDRVNSPLHF. In DNA form, the CDR3 reads TGTGCCAGCAGCCAGGGGGACAGGGTAAATTCACCCCTCCACTTT.

With regard to this clone: The junction shows a germline mismatch at one end, possibly a read error. The CDR3 loop is CASSEDPGLRLNEQFF. The CDR3 DNA reads as TGTGCCAGCAGCGAAGACCCGGGACTTCGACTCAATGAGCAGTTCTTC. This chain uses TRBV6-1 with TRBJ2-1; the D gene is possibly TRBD2 (6 bases). Germline-derived CDR1 and CDR2 are MNHNS and SASEGT. The CDR3 contains 16 residues.

V is TRBV9 and J is TRBJ1-2, with D perhaps TRBD1 (6 bases). This CDR3 has 17 residues. Trimming removed 2 bases at V and 0 bases at J, with 17 bases between. Looked up from germline, CDR1 is SGDLS and CDR2 is YYNGEE. The CDR3 loop reads CASSVKKDRLANYGYTF. CDR3 nucleotide sequence: TGTGCCAGCAGCGTTAAAAAAGACAGGCTAGCTAACTATGGCTACACCTTC.

The J gene is TRBJ2-2, the V gene TRBV7-9; possible D gene TRBD2, 5 bases. V was shortened by 8 bases and J by 5 bases, with 6 bases between the two germline ends. This CDR3 spans 11 amino acids. Looked up from germline, CDR1 is SEHNR and CDR2 is FQNEAQ (reference sequence). The CDR3 nucleotides read TGTGCCAGCGAGGGAACCGGGGAGCTGTTTTTT. The encoded protein is CASEGTGELFF.

V gene TRBV7-9 combines with J gene TRBJ2-5; D gene uncertain. Germline V gene sequence: CDR1 SEHNR, CDR2 FQNEAQ (reference sequence). The CDR3 length is 14 residues. Trimming took 3 bases from V and 3 from J, leaving 11 bases between them. The CDR3 sequence: CASSFDIYKETQYF. The CDR3 nucleotides are TGTGCCAGCAGCTTCGACATTTACAAAGAGACCCAGTACTTC.

This chain uses TRBV9 with TRBJ2-1; tentatively, D is TRBD1 (6 bases). The CDR3 runs to 13 residues. Germline V gives CDR1 SGDLS, CDR2 YYNGEE. V gave up 4 bases and J gave up 10 bases, with 15 bases separating them. The CDR3 DNA reads TGTGCCAGCAGCCTTAGACAGGCTTCGGAGCAGTTCTTC. Its translation: CASSLRQASEQFF.